This T cell receptor (beta chain) was sequenced for a study of T cell changes during pregnancy in multiple sclerosis. V lost 4 bases, J lost 0 bases, and 7 bases stayed unmatched. The CDR3 sequence is 16 residues long. Germline V gives CDR1 MGHDK, CDR2 SYGVNS. Libraries were prepared by immunoSEQ multiplex PCR; TCRdb keeps only in-frame clonotypes and omits some of them. The sample comprises about 39,000 clones, 84% of which are singletons, and 0.64% rests with the top ten. The chain uses TRBV25-1 and TRBJ2-7; 9 bases match TRBD2. This material consisted of CD4+ T cells from peripheral blood mononuclear cells, taken before pregnancy. This sequence was found in a female donor with multiple sclerosis, enrolled in a pregnancy study. As DNA, the CDR3 is TGTGCCAGCAGTGGGGGGAGCGGGAGGATCTCCTACGAGCAGTACTTC. Its protein product is CASSGGSGRISYEQYF.